Listed here are 20 T cell receptor beta chains from one sample, sequenced in a study of shared clonotypes between healthy human individuals. Sequenced by immunoSEQ multiplex PCR; TCRdb stores in-frame clones only, minus some. The profile covers about 480,000 clones, with more than 65% appearing a single time and under 15% taken by the ten largest. The material sequenced was PBMCs. The source of these receptors is a woman in her forties in good health. Some clones in this sample may be carry-over from other donors' samples.

The rearrangement uses TRBV5-5 and TRBJ1-4; 11 nucleotides align to TRBD1. J gave up 7 bases and V 4 bases, and 12 bases lay outside the gene matches. Germline V gene lookup returns CDR1 SGHKS and CDR2 YYEKEE (reference sequence). The CDR3 length is 17 residues. In nucleotides, the CDR3 is TGTGCCAGCAGCGAAGGACAGGGGGCGCTTGTCGTTGAAAAACTGTTTTTT. Residues: CASSEGQGALVVEKLFF. Full variable domain (rest looked up from reference TRBV5-5 and TRBJ1-4): DAGVTQSPTHLIKTRGQQVTLRCSPISGHKSVSWYQQVLGQGPQFIFQYYEKEERGRGNFPDRFSARQFPNYSSELNVNALLLGDSALYLCASSEGQGALVVEKLFFGSGTQLSVL.

This clone showed up many times. The rearrangement uses TRBV5-1 and TRBJ1-2; no firm D call. This CDR3 comprises 13 residues. The V gene lost 2 bases and the J gene lost 6 bases, with 11 bases spanning the gap. Germline V lookup: CDR1 SGHRS, CDR2 YFSETQ. The CDR3 bases are TGCGCCAGCAGCTTAACGGCCGTTCATGGCTACACCTTC. Its translation: CASSLTAVHGYTF.

J is TRBJ1-1 and V is TRBV5-1; no reliable D call. The CDR3 runs to 14 residues. Germline loops: CDR1 SGHRS, CDR2 YFSETQ. V lost 2 bases and J lost 3, with 11 bases in between. CDR3 sequence reads: CASSFGDSYTEAFF. CDR3 DNA sequence: TGCGCCAGCAGCTTTGGAGACTCCTACACTGAAGCTTTCTTT.

The table lists this clone with a count of one. The chain employs TRBV19 and TRBJ2-7; TRBD2 matches 7 bases. Germline loops: CDR1 LNHDA, CDR2 SQIVND (reference sequence). The CDR3 length is 14 residues. V was clipped by 4 bases and J by 5 bases; unmatched bases: 8. CDR3 sequence reads: CASSTIAGRNEQYF. Here the CDR3 DNA reads TGTGCCAGTAGTACCATAGCGGGCAGGAACGAGCAGTACTTC.

This clone was recorded many times. The chain carries TRBV5-6 and TRBJ2-1; D possibly corresponds to TRBD2 (6 bases). Trimming took 4 bases from V and 5 from J, leaving 16 bases between them. This CDR3 region has 15 residues. Germline loops: CDR1 SGHDT, CDR2 YYEEEE. The CDR3 nucleotides read TGTGCCAGCAGCCTGCCGGGAGTAGTAGACAATGAGCAGTTCTTC. Its protein is CASSLPGVVDNEQFF.

V and J are TRBV6-6 and TRBJ1-5; D is uncertain. V was clipped by 2 bases and J by 3 bases, with 5 bases between them. CDR1 and CDR2 from the germline V gene are MNHNY and SVGAGI (reference sequence). This CDR3 has 13 amino acids. As DNA, the CDR3 is TGTGCCAGCAGTTACACAATCAATCAGCCCCAGCATTTT. Protein product: CASSYTINQPQHF.

This clone turned up a few times. The chain combines TRBV19 with TRBJ1-5, with D possibly TRBD1 on 5 matching bases. Germline loops: CDR1 LNHDA, CDR2 SQIVND (reference sequence). There are 16 residues in the CDR3. Trimming left V 4 bases short and J 0 bases short, with 13 bases between. CDR3 nucleotides: TGTGCCAGTAGTAGGCACGGGACTAATAGCAATCAGCCCCAGCATTTT. It yields the protein CASSRHGTNSNQPQHF.

The chain carries TRBV7-2 and TRBJ2-2, with TRBD2 matching 15 bases. Trimming at V came to 5 bases and at J to 6 bases, leaving 4 bases not matched to a gene. The CDR3 contains 16 residues. Germline loops: CDR1 SGHTA, CDR2 FQGNSA. CDR3 region: CASSQGLAGGAGELFF. The CDR3 coding sequence is TGTGCCAGCAGCCAAGGACTAGCGGGAGGGGCCGGGGAGCTGTTTTTT.

The rearrangement uses TRBV7-2 and TRBJ1-5, with 8 bases aligning to TRBD1. Germline V gives CDR1 SGHTA, CDR2 FQGNSA. The CDR3 is 17 amino acids. V shed 4 bases and J 4 bases; nucleotides not matched to a gene: 12. DNA for the CDR3: TGTGCCAGCAGCTCGGCGGACAGGGAACCCCATAATCAGCCCCAGCATTTT. It is translated as CASSSADREPHNQPQHF.

This clone was detected only a few times. The rearrangement links TRBV2 to TRBJ2-7, with no clear D. This CDR3 is 11 amino acids long. V lost 6 bases, J lost 6 bases, and 9 bases lay in between. In germline, CDR1 is SNHLY, CDR2 FYNNEI. CDR3 amino acids: CASSQVTEQYF. The CDR3 DNA reads TGTGCCAGCAGCCAAGTAACCGAGCAGTACTTC.

The chain uses TRBV27 and TRBJ2-7, with D tentatively TRBD2 (5 bases). V shed 8 bases and J shed 3 bases, with 26 bases lying between them. Germline V CDR1 and CDR2: MNHEY, SMNVEV (reference sequence). The CDR3 spans 17 residues. CDR3 nucleotides: TGTGCCAGCCCTCGGGTGGGAACCGTACTAGTCGGCTACGAGCAGTACTTC. Amino acids: CASPRVGTVLVGYEQYF.

J is TRBJ1-3 and V is TRBV11-2; no firm D call. The CDR3 extends over 16 amino acids. Trimming pared 2 bases from V and 0 bases from J, leaving 11 bases between. Per the germline V gene, CDR1 is SGHAT and CDR2 is FQNNGV. In DNA form, the CDR3 reads TGTGCCAGCAGCTTATTGATGGTCAGCTCTGGAAACACCATATATTTT. Its protein is CASSLLMVSSGNTIYF.

The chain couples TRBV11-2 to TRBJ2-5; TRBD2 matches 12 bases. This CDR3 has 16 amino acids. The junction had 6 bases not matched to a gene; V was cut back by 2 bases and J by 5 bases. The germline CDR1 and CDR2 sequences are SGHAT and FQNNGV. CDR3 sequence reads: CASSLRLAGAGETQYF. CDR3 DNA: TGTGCCAGCAGCTTACGACTAGCGGGAGCGGGGGAGACCCAGTACTTC.

This clone was picked up a small number of times. The chain carries TRBV7-3 and TRBJ1-5, with D unclear. The CDR3 spans 13 residues. The V end was cut by 7 bases, the J end by 7 bases, with 14 bases between. CDR1 and CDR2 from the germline V gene are SGHTA and FQGTGA. This CDR3 reads CASNLLWGQPQHF. Written as DNA, the CDR3 is TGTGCCAGCAACCTTCTCTGGGGACAGCCCCAGCATTTT.

The V call is TRBV11-1, the J call TRBJ2-5, with 7 bases fitting TRBD1. The CDR3 loop spans 15 amino acids. Germline lookup yields CDR1 SGHAT and CDR2 FQDESV (reference sequence). J gave up 2 bases and V 6 bases, and 9 bases lay outside the gene matches. CDR3 sequence: CASSRPGQIQETQYF. The CDR3 coding sequence is TGTGCCAGCAGTCGTCCGGGACAGATACAAGAGACCCAGTACTTC.

The chain couples TRBV5-6 to TRBJ1-1; TRBD1 is a possible D gene (5 bases). The CDR3 consists of 14 residues. The germline gives CDR1 SGHDT, CDR2 YYEEEE. V lost 0 bases to trimming and J lost 1 base, with 7 bases between them. Here the CDR3 DNA reads TGTGCCAGCAGCTTGGCGGGGCAGAACACTGAAGCTTTCTTT. Amino acids: CASSLAGQNTEAFF.

The V and J genes are TRBV14 and TRBJ2-5; D call uncertain. V lost 3 bases and J 5 bases, leaving 13 bases between the germline ends. The CDR3 runs 14 residues. The V gene's germline CDR1 is SGHDN and CDR2 FVKESK. Here the CDR3 reads CASSQGLKLETQYF. Written as DNA, the CDR3 is TGTGCCAGCAGCCAGGGTCTTAAGCTGGAGACCCAGTACTTC.

The rearrangement uses TRBV28 and TRBJ2-7; 11 bases align to TRBD1. Trimming removed 2 bases from V and 1 base from J; junction bases left unmatched: 10. Germline assignment: CDR1 MDHEN and CDR2 SYDVKM. This CDR3 is 18 amino acids long. The CDR3 reads CASSLRRTGGEWSYEQYF. CDR3 nucleotides: TGTGCCAGCAGTTTAAGGCGGACAGGGGGCGAGTGGTCCTACGAGCAGTACTTC.

This rearrangement joins TRBV4-3 to TRBJ1-1, with D possibly TRBD1 on 6 matching bases. The CDR3 consists of 15 residues. V was cut by 4 bases and J by 1 base, with 13 bases left in between. CDR1 and CDR2 (germline): LGHNA, YSLEER. Here the CDR3 reads CASSPTGLRNTEAFF. The CDR3 region has the DNA TGCGCCAGCAGCCCCACAGGGTTAAGGAACACTGAAGCTTTCTTT.

V gene TRBV6-5 combines with J gene TRBJ1-2; 8 positions agree with TRBD1. The CDR3 contains 13 residues. In germline, CDR1 is MNHEY, CDR2 SVGAGI. J gave up 4 bases and V 5 bases, and 3 bases lay outside the gene matches. DNA for the CDR3: TGTGCCAGCAGTAACGACAGGGGCTATGGCTACACCTTC. This gives the protein CASSNDRGYGYTF.